These T cell receptor beta chains were read from a single sample in a study of beta chain features in type 1 diabetes. The method was immunoSEQ multiplex PCR; TCRdb's version includes in-frame clones alone and lacks a portion of them. The profile shows around 45,000 clones, approximately 44% of them singletons. Sequencing was performed on stem cell memory CD4+ T cells from blood. The receptors shown here come from a man younger than 45 with type 1 diabetes. CDR3s include the opening cysteine and the closing phenylalanine or tryptophan. D genes are given only for firm matches. Size is stated for part of the rows, as once, few or many counts, or as a class when the clone is expanded.

clone size: NA
V gene: TRBV6-6
D gene: NA
J gene: TRBJ2-1
CDR3 DNA: TGTGCCAGCAGTTACTCGAGCGCTAGTATTGGTGATGAGCAGTTCTTC
CDR3 protein: CASSYSSASIGDEQFF

clone size: few
V gene: TRBV28
D gene: NA
J gene: TRBJ2-7
CDR3 DNA: TGTGCCAGCAGGGGGGCAGGGAAGTTATACGAGCAGTACTTC
CDR3 protein: CASRGAGKLYEQYF

clone size: once
V gene: TRBV7-9
D gene: TRBD1
J gene: TRBJ1-2
CDR3 DNA: TGTGCCAGCAGCATCGGACAGGCGCTGGTCTATGGCTACACCTTC
CDR3 protein: CASSIGQALVYGYTF

clone size: NA
V gene: TRBV4-2
D gene: NA
J gene: TRBJ2-7
CDR3 DNA: TGTGCCAGCAGCCAAACCGGGACTTCCGTCGAGCAGTACTTC
CDR3 protein: CASSQTGTSVEQYF

clone size: NA
V gene: TRBV4-2
D gene: TRBD1
J gene: TRBJ1-1
CDR3 DNA: TGTGCCAGCAGCCAAGATGGGACAGGAGCTTTCTTT
CDR3 protein: CASSQDGTGAFF

clone size: NA
V gene: TRBV2
D gene: TRBD2
J gene: TRBJ2-1
CDR3 DNA: TGTGCCAGCAGTGAGGGTTGGCTAGCGGGAGCCAATGAGCAGTTCTTC
CDR3 protein: CASSEGWLAGANEQFF

clone size: NA
V gene: TRBV6-1
D gene: NA
J gene: TRBJ1-5
CDR3 DNA: TGTGCCAGCCACAGGGGCAATCAGCCCCAGCATTTT
CDR3 protein: CASHRGNQPQHF

clone size: NA
V gene: TRBV28
D gene: TRBD1
J gene: TRBJ1-4
CDR3 DNA: TGTGCCAGCAGTGCCTACGCCGGGACAGGGAAAAAACTGTTTTTT
CDR3 protein: CASSAYAGTGKKLFF

clone size: few
V gene: TRBV18
D gene: TRBD1
J gene: TRBJ1-5
CDR3 DNA: TGTGCCAGCTCACCGACAGGGAACAATCAGCCCCAGCATTTT
CDR3 protein: CASSPTGNNQPQHF

clone size: NA
V gene: TRBV19
D gene: TRBD2
J gene: TRBJ2-1
CDR3 DNA: TGTGCCAGTAGTAGGGGGGGGGACAATGAGCAGTTCTTC
CDR3 protein: CASSRGGDNEQFF

clone size: NA
V gene: TRBV30
D gene: NA
J gene: TRBJ2-7
CDR3 DNA: TGTGCCTGGAGTGTACAGGGTAACGAGCAGTACTTC
CDR3 protein: CAWSVQGNEQYF

clone size: NA
V gene: TRBV6-6
D gene: TRBD1
J gene: TRBJ1-2
CDR3 DNA: TGTGCCAGCAGGGCACGGACAGGATCTGGCTACACCTTC
CDR3 protein: CASRARTGSGYTF

clone size: few
V gene: TRBV5-1
D gene: NA
J gene: TRBJ2-6
CDR3 DNA: TGCGCCAGCAGCTTGGGCGGGGTTGGGGCCAACGTCCTGACTTTC
CDR3 protein: CASSLGGVGANVLTF

clone size: few
V gene: TRBV2
D gene: TRBD2
J gene: TRBJ2-5
CDR3 DNA: TGTGCCAGCAGTGCACGACTAGCGGTGTACCAAGAGACCCAGTACTTC
CDR3 protein: CASSARLAVYQETQYF

clone size: few
V gene: TRBV20-1
D gene: NA
J gene: TRBJ2-1
CDR3 DNA: TGCAGTGCTGAGGACAATGAGCAGTTCTTC
CDR3 protein: CSAEDNEQFF

clone size: NA
V gene: TRBV29-1
D gene: NA
J gene: TRBJ1-5
CDR3 DNA: TGCAGCGTTGGAGGACAGTTGGGTCAGCCCCAGCATTTT
CDR3 protein: CSVGGQLGQPQHF

clone size: NA
V gene: TRBV7-9
D gene: NA
J gene: TRBJ1-4
CDR3 DNA: TGTGCCAGCAGCCCTCTCAGTGAAAAACTGTTTTTT
CDR3 protein: CASSPLSEKLFF

clone size: NA
V gene: TRBV7-9
D gene: NA
J gene: TRBJ1-1
CDR3 DNA: TGTGCCAGCAGCCAACTTTCTACTGAAGCTTTCTTT
CDR3 protein: CASSQLSTEAFF

clone size: NA
V gene: TRBV6-1
D gene: NA
J gene: TRBJ2-7
CDR3 DNA: TGTGCCAGCAGTGACAGGGTCCACGAGCAGTACTTC
CDR3 protein: CASSDRVHEQYF

clone size: few
V gene: TRBV11-2
D gene: TRBD1
J gene: TRBJ2-5
CDR3 DNA: TGTGCCAGCAGCTATGACAGGGAACGGACCCAGTACTTC
CDR3 protein: CASSYDRERTQYF

clone size: NA
V gene: TRBV28
D gene: TRBD2
J gene: TRBJ2-7
CDR3 DNA: TGTGCCAGCAGTCCTCAAGGGACTAGCGGAGCCTACGAGCAGTACTTC
CDR3 protein: CASSPQGTSGAYEQYF

clone size: NA
V gene: TRBV4-3
D gene: NA
J gene: TRBJ2-7
CDR3 DNA: TGCGCCAGCAGCCAAGATCGGGGGAGGAGCGAGCAATACTTC
CDR3 protein: CASSQDRGRSEQYF

clone size: NA
V gene: TRBV9
D gene: NA
J gene: TRBJ1-1
CDR3 DNA: TGTGCCAGCAGCTTACTGGCGGGGGGGAAAGCTTTCTTT
CDR3 protein: CASSLLAGGKAFF

clone size: NA
V gene: TRBV18
D gene: NA
J gene: TRBJ1-3
CDR3 DNA: TGTGCCAGCTCACCACTAGAACAGGGTTCGTCTGGAAACACCATATATTTT
CDR3 protein: CASSPLEQGSSGNTIYF

clone size: NA
V gene: TRBV5-1
D gene: TRBD1
J gene: TRBJ1-1
CDR3 DNA: TGCGCCAGCAGCTTTTCACAGGGGGCGCGCACTGAAGCTTTCTTT
CDR3 protein: CASSFSQGARTEAFF

clone size: few
V gene: TRBV19
D gene: NA
J gene: TRBJ1-3
CDR3 DNA: TGTGCCAGTAAGAGACGGGACTCTGGAAACACCATATATTTT
CDR3 protein: CASKRRDSGNTIYF

clone size: once
V gene: TRBV27
D gene: NA
J gene: TRBJ2-3
CDR3 DNA: TGTGCCAGCAGAGCGACGGGAGATACGCAGTATTTT
CDR3 protein: CASRATGDTQYF

clone size: NA
V gene: TRBV27
D gene: TRBD2
J gene: TRBJ2-7
CDR3 DNA: TGTGCCAGCAGTTTGATTCTAGCGGGAAGGTACGAGCAGTACTTC
CDR3 protein: CASSLILAGRYEQYF

clone size: NA
V gene: TRBV6-5
D gene: NA
J gene: TRBJ1-2
CDR3 DNA: TGTGCCAGCAGTTCCGGGACATCCCTGGGAGGCTACACCTTC
CDR3 protein: CASSSGTSLGGYTF

clone size: NA
V gene: TRBV5-4
D gene: TRBD2
J gene: TRBJ2-1
CDR3 DNA: TGTGCCAGCAGCGCGACTAGCGGGAGTGTCGATGAGCAGTTCTTC
CDR3 protein: CASSATSGSVDEQFF

clone size: NA
V gene: TRBV5-1
D gene: NA
J gene: TRBJ1-1
CDR3 DNA: TGCGCCAGCAGCTGGGGCGGCGCCCGGAACACTGAAGCTTTCTTT
CDR3 protein: CASSWGGARNTEAFF

clone size: NA
V gene: TRBV18
D gene: TRBD1
J gene: TRBJ1-2
CDR3 DNA: TGTGCCAGCTCACCGGGACAGGGGGCGACTGGCTACACCTTC
CDR3 protein: CASSPGQGATGYTF

clone size: NA
V gene: TRBV11-2
D gene: TRBD2
J gene: TRBJ2-3
CDR3 DNA: TGTGCCAGCAGCTTTACACTTAGCGGGAGGGCAGATACGCAGTATTTT
CDR3 protein: CASSFTLSGRADTQYF

clone size: NA
V gene: TRBV6-5
D gene: NA
J gene: TRBJ2-1
CDR3 DNA: TGTGCCAGCAGTTACTCGACGGCGGGATACGATGGGGAGCAGTTCTTC
CDR3 protein: CASSYSTAGYDGEQFF

clone size: few
V gene: TRBV29-1
D gene: NA
J gene: TRBJ1-2
CDR3 DNA: TGCAGCGTTGTGAACCCGGGGTATGGCTACACCTTC
CDR3 protein: CSVVNPGYGYTF

clone size: NA
V gene: TRBV7-9
D gene: TRBD2
J gene: TRBJ2-1
CDR3 DNA: TGTGCCAGCAGGTCAGGAGGGAGGGTCTACAATGAGCAGTTCTTC
CDR3 protein: CASRSGGRVYNEQFF

clone size: NA
V gene: TRBV30
D gene: NA
J gene: TRBJ2-3
CDR3 DNA: TGTGCCTGGAGTCATAGTACGCAGTATTTT
CDR3 protein: CAWSHSTQYF

clone size: NA
V gene: TRBV28
D gene: NA
J gene: TRBJ1-1
CDR3 DNA: TGTGCCAGCAGTCTACCCCGACAGTTTATCCTGAACACTGAAGCTTTCTTT
CDR3 protein: CASSLPRQFILNTEAFF

clone size: NA
V gene: TRBV7-2
D gene: NA
J gene: TRBJ2-7
CDR3 DNA: TGTGCCAGCAGCGCCCAGGGCCGCTCCTACGAGCAGTACTTC
CDR3 protein: CASSAQGRSYEQYF